Presented here are 24 T cell receptor beta chains from one specimen sequenced in a study of shared clonotypes between healthy human individuals. Repertoires were generated with immunoSEQ multiplex PCR, while TCRdb's copy carries only in-frame clones and drops some. The sample carries 2,100,000 or so clones, around 95% recorded once. The sample taken for sequencing was naive CD4+ T cells sorted from blood. Sample subset: CD45RA+ positively selected. These TCRs come from a man between 18 and 29 years old in good health.

J is TRBJ2-7 and V is TRBV5-1; no definite D call. The V and J ends lost 0 bases and 6 bases respectively, with 19 bases between them. The CDR3 totals 16 residues. Germline CDR1 and CDR2: SGHRS and YFSETQ. CDR3 amino acids: CASSLGDPGGVREQYF. Written as DNA, the CDR3 is TGCGCCAGCAGCTTGGGGGATCCCGGTGGGGTGCGCGAGCAGTACTTC.

V is TRBV2 and J is TRBJ2-7; no clear D. This CDR3 has 14 amino acids. Germline CDR1 SNHLY, CDR2 FYNNEI. The V gene lost 4 bases and the J gene lost 0 bases, with 10 bases spanning the gap. The DNA of the CDR3 is TGTGCCAGCAGTGTTGGGTCTGCCTCCTACGAGCAGTACTTC. Its protein is CASSVGSASYEQYF.

V and J are TRBV11-2 and TRBJ2-7; D ambiguous. CDR1 and CDR2 from the germline V gene are SGHAT and FQNNGV. This CDR3 contains 13 residues. V dropped 8 bases and J dropped 7 bases, with 18 bases sitting between them. CDR3 in amino acids: CASQTSALGEQYF. CDR3 nucleotide sequence: TGTGCCAGCCAGACTTCGGCCCTCGGGGAGCAGTACTTC. Complete variable domain (other parts from reference TRBV11-2 and TRBJ2-7): EAGVAQSPRYKIIEKRQSVAFWCNPISGHATLYWYQQILGQGPKLLIQFQNNGVVDDSQLPKDRFSAERLKGVDSTLKIQPAKLEDSAVYLCASQTSALGEQYFGPGTRLTVT.

The CDR3 loop reads CASTGQGASGNTIYF. CDR3 nucleotide sequence: TGTGCCAGCACCGGACAGGGGGCCTCGGGAAACACCATATATTTT. The rearrangement links TRBV6-5 to TRBJ1-3; 11 bases fit TRBD1. CDR3 length: 15 amino acids. V dropped 7 bases and J dropped 4; count of bases not matched to a gene: 6. Germline lookup yields CDR1 MNHEY and CDR2 SVGAGI.

The chain combines TRBV5-1 with TRBJ2-7; TRBD2 is a possible D gene (6 bases). With 4 bases removed from V and 4 bases from J, the gap between germline ends came to 18 bases. The CDR3 has 15 residues. CDR1 is SGHRS and CDR2 is YFSETQ in the germline V gene. CDR3 loop: CASSLEPGEVYEQYF. The CDR3 bases are TGCGCCAGCAGCCTCGAACCGGGAGAAGTTTACGAGCAGTACTTC.

V is TRBV18 and J is TRBJ1-4; D remains unclear. V was cut by 1 base and J by 8 bases, with 11 bases left in between. Per the germline V gene, CDR1 is KGHSH and CDR2 is LQKENI. The CDR3 consists of 14 residues. CDR3 sequence reads: CASSPRPGEEKLFF. The CDR3 region has the DNA TGTGCCAGCTCACCACGGCCAGGAGAGGAAAAACTGTTTTTT.

This clone was seen a few times. CDR3 loop: CAISSATNYGYTF. In DNA form, the CDR3 reads TGTGCCATCAGCTCGGCAACCAACTATGGCTACACCTTC. V and J are TRBV10-3 and TRBJ1-2; D is undetermined. The germline V gene encodes CDR1 ENHRY and CDR2 SYGVKD. This CDR3 has 13 residues. Trimming cost V 6 bases and J 2 bases, with 10 bases left between them.

The chain is built from TRBV19 and TRBJ2-5, with no clear D. In germline, CDR1 is LNHDA, CDR2 SQIVND (reference sequence). The CDR3 has 11 residues. V dropped 7 bases and J dropped 13 bases, with 16 bases sitting between them. The CDR3 is CASTQTPVRYF. Here the CDR3 DNA reads TGTGCCAGTACTCAGACCCCGGTTCGGTACTTC.

As regards this clone: Other DNA sequences in this specimen translate into the identical CDR3. V gene TRBV11-2 combines with J gene TRBJ1-1, with TRBD1 identical over 7 bases. V gave up 4 bases and J gave up 1 base; unmatched junction bases: 3. The CDR3 spans 14 residues. Per germline, CDR1 SGHAT and CDR2 FQNNGV. CDR3 region: CASSSRQGNTEAFF. CDR3 bases: TGTGCCAGCAGCTCCCGACAGGGGAACACTGAAGCTTTCTTT.

This clone has only one observation. The chain has TRBV6-1 and TRBJ2-7, with D perhaps TRBD1 or TRBD2 (5 bases each). V lost 5 bases and J lost 3, with 11 bases in between. Germline-derived CDR1 and CDR2 are MNHNS and SASEGT. There are 13 residues in the CDR3. The CDR3 is CASSWDRHYEQYF. In nucleotides, the CDR3 is TGTGCCAGCAGTTGGGACCGACACTACGAGCAGTACTTC.

This clone appeared once. This chain joins TRBV2 and TRBJ2-7, with 9 bases that match TRBD1. Germline CDR1 reads SNHLY; CDR2 reads FYNNEI. This CDR3 has 14 residues. V lost 6 bases, J lost 3 bases, and 6 bases stayed unmatched. CDR3: CASRTGQGHYEQYF. CDR3 DNA: TGTGCCAGCAGAACGGGACAGGGACACTACGAGCAGTACTTC. The whole variable domain, filled in from reference TRBV2 and TRBJ2-7, reads EPEVTQTPSHQVTQMGQEVILRCVPISNHLYFYWYRQILGQKVEFLVSFYNNEISEKSEIFDDQFSVERPDGSNFTLKIRSTKLEDSAMYFCASRTGQGHYEQYFGPGTRLTVT.

The CDR3 here is CASSVEVVPNQPQHF. In DNA form, the CDR3 reads TGTGCCAGCAGCGTAGAAGTTGTCCCCAATCAGCCCCAGCATTTT. V is TRBV9 and J is TRBJ1-5; D not certain. Germline CDR1 SGDLS, CDR2 YYNGEE. Trimming took off 0 bases at V and 3 bases at J, with 10 bases between the two ends. The CDR3 totals 15 residues.

This clone showed up just once. V is TRBV30 and J is TRBJ1-2; D uncertain. Trimming removed 1 base from V and 9 bases from J, with 15 bases in between. This CDR3 has 13 residues. Germline-derived CDR1 and CDR2 are GTSNPN and SVGIG (reference sequence). CDR3 residues: CAWSDLKERSYTF. The CDR3 region has the DNA TGTGCCTGGAGTGATTTAAAGGAACGGAGCTACACCTTC.

This clone was detected once. This chain links TRBV5-1 with TRBJ2-2; unclear D gene. The CDR3 has 13 residues. Between the trimmed V and J ends, which lost 4 bases and 2 bases, there was a span of 6 bases. CDR1 is SGHRS, CDR2 YFSETQ, per germline. The CDR3 reads CASSSYNTGELFF. CDR3 in DNA: TGCGCCAGCAGCAGCTATAACACCGGGGAGCTGTTTTTT. Full variable domain (remainder filled in from reference TRBV5-1 and TRBJ2-2): KAGVTQTPRYLIKTRGQQVTLSCSPISGHRSVSWYQQTPGQGLQFLFEYFSETQRNKGNFPGRFSGRQFSNSRSEMNVSTLELGDSALYLCASSSYNTGELFFGEGSRLTVL.

This chain links TRBV6-5 with TRBJ1-1; TRBD1 might be the D (5 bases). CDR1 is MNHEY, CDR2 SVGAGI, per germline. V was pared by 5 bases and J by 4 bases, with 17 bases between. The length of the CDR3 is 15 residues. The CDR3 region is CASSPGGGSGTEAFF. The CDR3 DNA is TGTGCCAGCAGTCCGGGGGGGGGATCTGGCACTGAAGCTTTCTTT.

On this clone itself: Other DNA sequences in the sample encode the same CDR3. This chain joins TRBV7-2 and TRBJ1-2; 7 nucleotides align to TRBD1. The CDR3 is 16 residues long. V trimming: 1 base; J trimming: 2 bases; junction bases outside the gene matches: 7. The V gene's germline CDR1 is SGHTA and CDR2 FQGNSA. DNA of the CDR3: TGTGCCAGCAGCTTAGTAGGGCAGGGGGTCAACTATGGCTACACCTTC. Translation gives CASSLVGQGVNYGYTF.

The gene calls are TRBV29-1 and TRBJ2-1, with D possibly being TRBD1 or TRBD2 (6 bases each). V was pared by 8 bases and J by 5 bases, with 16 bases between. CDR3 length: 13 amino acids. The V gene's germline CDR1 is SQVTM and CDR2 ANQGSEA. The CDR3 reads CSHRFGGHNEQFF. In nucleotides, the CDR3 is TGCAGCCACCGTTTCGGGGGCCACAATGAGCAGTTCTTC.

The chain carries TRBV5-1 and TRBJ1-4, with D unclear. Germline CDR1 is SGHRS and CDR2 is YFSETQ. V was pared by 2 bases and J by 5 bases, with 13 bases between. The CDR3 is 15 residues long. DNA for the CDR3: TGCGCCAGCAGCTTTAACGGGCAGGCAAATGAAAAACTGTTTTTT. Translated, it gives CASSFNGQANEKLFF.

The genes are TRBV5-1 and TRBJ2-3; no reliable D call. The CDR3 has 14 amino acids. V was pared by 4 bases and J by 4 bases, with 13 bases between. In germline, CDR1 is SGHRS, CDR2 YFSETQ. Here the CDR3 reads CASSASWSADTQYF. The CDR3 region has the DNA TGCGCCAGCAGCGCCTCGTGGAGCGCAGATACGCAGTATTTT.

The chain couples TRBV7-3 to TRBJ2-5; the match to TRBD2 covers 8 bases. This CDR3 comprises 13 residues. The trim removed 5 bases at V and 5 bases at J, leaving 4 bases unmatched. Germline values: CDR1 SGHTA, CDR2 FQGTGA. CDR3 bases: TGTGCCAGCAGCAAGACTAGCGAGGAGACCCAGTACTTC. Its translation: CASSKTSEETQYF.

The chain combines TRBV28 with TRBJ1-2, with D hard to call. This CDR3 has 13 amino acids. V lost 10 bases and J 7 bases, leaving 19 bases between the germline ends. CDR1 is MDHEN and CDR2 is SYDVKM in the germline V gene. The CDR3 DNA follows: TGTGCCACCTTCTCCGGGTCGCCTGTTGGCTACACCTTC. It encodes CATFSGSPVGYTF.

The chain couples TRBV28 to TRBJ1-5, with D possibly matching TRBD1 (5 bases). Looked up from germline, CDR1 is MDHEN and CDR2 is SYDVKM. This CDR3 spans 15 amino acids. Trimming took 7 bases from V and 2 from J, leaving 15 bases between them. The chain's CDR3 is CASTDRPLGNQPQHF. The DNA of the CDR3 is TGTGCCAGCACAGACAGACCTCTCGGCAATCAGCCCCAGCATTTT.

The V call is TRBV11-2, the J call TRBJ2-1; TRBD2 aligns across 7 bases. This CDR3 has 13 residues. With V trimmed by 4 bases and J by 4 bases, 1 base remained unmatched. Germline-derived CDR1 and CDR2 are SGHAT and FQNNGV. This CDR3 is CASSWGGYNEQFF. The CDR3 bases are TGTGCCAGCAGCTGGGGGGGGTACAATGAGCAGTTCTTC.

The chain links TRBV5-4 to TRBJ1-1; D remains unclear. The CDR3 contains 14 residues. Germline V gene sequence: CDR1 SGHNT, CDR2 YYREEE (reference sequence). Deletions cut 2 bases from V and 0 bases from J, with 8 bases between. The CDR3, as DNA: TGTGCCAGCAGCTTAGACGGTATGAACACTGAAGCTTTCTTT. It is translated as CASSLDGMNTEAFF.